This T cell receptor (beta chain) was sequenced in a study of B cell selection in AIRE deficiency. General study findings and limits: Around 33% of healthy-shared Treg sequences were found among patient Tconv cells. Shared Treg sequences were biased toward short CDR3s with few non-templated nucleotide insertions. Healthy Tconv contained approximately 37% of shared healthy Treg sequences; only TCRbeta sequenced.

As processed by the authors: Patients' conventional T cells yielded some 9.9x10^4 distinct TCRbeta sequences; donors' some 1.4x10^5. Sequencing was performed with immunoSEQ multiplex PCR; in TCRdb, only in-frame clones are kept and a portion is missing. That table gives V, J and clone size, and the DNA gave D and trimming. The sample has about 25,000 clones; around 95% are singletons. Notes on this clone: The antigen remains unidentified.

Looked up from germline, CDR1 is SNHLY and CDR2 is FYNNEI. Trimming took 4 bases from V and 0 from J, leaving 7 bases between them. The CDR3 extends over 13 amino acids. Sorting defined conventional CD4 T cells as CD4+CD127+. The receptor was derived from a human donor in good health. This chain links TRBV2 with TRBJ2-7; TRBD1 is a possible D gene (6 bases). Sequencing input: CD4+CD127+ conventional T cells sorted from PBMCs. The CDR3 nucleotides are TGTGCCAGCAGTGGGGACATCTCCTACGAGCAGTACTTC. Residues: CASSGDISYEQYF.